These T cell receptor beta chains were read from a single sample in a study of blood T cells in healthy people across ages. TCRdb redid the calling of the 5' RACE reads with MiXCR, one entry per CDR3 protein. The sample lists some 800,000 distinct CDR3 sequences; around 45% were seen once. Sequencing used blood. These receptors all stem from a man aged 55 to 70 in good health. The conserved cysteine and the conserved F or W are not part of the CDR3 here.

v_gene,len,CDR3aa
TRBV12-3/TRBV12-4,15,ASRTHSGGATYNEQY
TRBV12-3/TRBV12-4,13,ASSQPRPWTDTQY
TRBV11-2,9,ASRQDYEQY
TRBV20-1,13,SARDPSRGDTEAF
TRBV27,14,ASSWGLAGQYNEQF
TRBV7-2,12,ASSFTPGQETQY
TRBV4-3,13,ASSQGSRLADTQY
TRBV15,20,ATSTLLGAHSGTASSTDTQY
TRBV2,10,ASKGLAGPWF
TRBV4-3,14,ASSPSRGLAKNIQY
TRBV7-2,13,ASSLGGGAHYEQY
TRBV7-2,13,ASSSWVSRVYEQY
TRBV10-3,12,AISELGIGTEAF
TRBV4-3,13,ASSQDVGRRDEQY
TRBV20-1,13,SAAGGGQGDHEQF
TRBV29-1,12,SVAGRDHQETQY